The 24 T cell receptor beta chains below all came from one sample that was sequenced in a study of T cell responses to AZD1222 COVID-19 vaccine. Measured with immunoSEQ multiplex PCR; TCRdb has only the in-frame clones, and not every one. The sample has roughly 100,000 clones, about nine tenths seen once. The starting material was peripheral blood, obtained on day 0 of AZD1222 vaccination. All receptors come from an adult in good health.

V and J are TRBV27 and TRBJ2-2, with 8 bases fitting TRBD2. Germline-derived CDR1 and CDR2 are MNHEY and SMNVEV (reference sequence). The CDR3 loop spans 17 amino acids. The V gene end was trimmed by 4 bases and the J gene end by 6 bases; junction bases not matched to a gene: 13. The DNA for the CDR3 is TGTGCCAGCAGTTCTCGATGGACTAGCAGGTCTCCCGGGGAGCTGTTTTTT. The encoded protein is CASSSRWTSRSPGELFF.

Here the CDR3 reads CASSIGRVSYEQYF. The CDR3, as DNA: TGTGCCAGTAGTATCGGACGGGTTTCCTACGAGCAGTACTTC. The V call is TRBV19, the J call TRBJ2-7; the D is unclear. Germline V lookup: CDR1 LNHDA, CDR2 SQIVND (reference sequence). V was cut by 3 bases and J by 1 base, with 10 bases left in between. The CDR3 is made up of 14 amino acids.

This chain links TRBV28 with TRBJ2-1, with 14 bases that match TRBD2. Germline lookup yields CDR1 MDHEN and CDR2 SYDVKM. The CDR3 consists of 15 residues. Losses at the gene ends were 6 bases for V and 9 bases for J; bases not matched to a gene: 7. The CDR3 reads CASRKTSGRAVEQFF. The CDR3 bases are TGTGCCAGCAGAAAGACTAGCGGGAGGGCGGTTGAGCAGTTCTTC.

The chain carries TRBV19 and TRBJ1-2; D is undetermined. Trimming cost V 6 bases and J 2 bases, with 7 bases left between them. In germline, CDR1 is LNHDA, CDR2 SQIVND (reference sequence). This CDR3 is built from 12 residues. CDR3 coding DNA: TGTGCCAGTAGGGAACAGAACTATGGCTACACCTTC. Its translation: CASREQNYGYTF.

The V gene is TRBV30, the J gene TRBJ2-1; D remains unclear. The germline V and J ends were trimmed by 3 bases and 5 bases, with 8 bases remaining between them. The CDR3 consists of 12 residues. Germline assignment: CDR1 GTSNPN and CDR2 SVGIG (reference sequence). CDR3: CAWSAVNNEQFF. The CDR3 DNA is TGTGCCTGGAGCGCCGTAAACAATGAGCAGTTCTTC.

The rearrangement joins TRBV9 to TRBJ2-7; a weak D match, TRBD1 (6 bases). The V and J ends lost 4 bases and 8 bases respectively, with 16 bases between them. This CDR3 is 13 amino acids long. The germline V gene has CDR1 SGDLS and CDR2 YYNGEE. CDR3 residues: CASSPQPGQKQYF. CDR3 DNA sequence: TGTGCCAGCAGCCCCCAACCAGGACAGAAGCAGTACTTC.

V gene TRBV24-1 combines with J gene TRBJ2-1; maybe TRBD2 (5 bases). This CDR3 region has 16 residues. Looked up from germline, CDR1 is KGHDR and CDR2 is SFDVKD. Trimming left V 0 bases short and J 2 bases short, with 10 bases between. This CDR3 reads CATSDLAAEAYNEQFF. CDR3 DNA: TGTGCCACCAGTGATTTGGCAGCGGAGGCCTACAATGAGCAGTTCTTC.

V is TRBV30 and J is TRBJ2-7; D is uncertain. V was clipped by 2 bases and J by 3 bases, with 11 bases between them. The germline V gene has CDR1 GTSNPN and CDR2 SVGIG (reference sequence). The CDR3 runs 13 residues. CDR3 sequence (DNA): TGTGCCTGGAGTTTGAATCACGGCTACGAGCAGTACTTC. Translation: CAWSLNHGYEQYF. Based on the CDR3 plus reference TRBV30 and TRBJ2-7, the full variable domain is SQTIHQWPATLVQPVGSPLSLECTVEGTSNPNLYWYRQAAGRGLQLLFYSVGIGQISSEVPQNLSASRPQDRQFILSSKKLLLSDSGFYLCAWSLNHGYEQYFGPGTRLTVT.

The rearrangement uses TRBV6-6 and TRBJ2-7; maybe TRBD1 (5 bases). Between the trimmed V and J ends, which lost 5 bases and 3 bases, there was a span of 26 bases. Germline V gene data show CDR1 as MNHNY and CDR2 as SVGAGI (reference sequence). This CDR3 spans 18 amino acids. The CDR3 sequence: CASSQPLGQSMLNYEQYF. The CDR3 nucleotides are TGTGCCAGCAGTCAACCGTTGGGGCAGTCTATGCTGAACTACGAGCAGTACTTC.

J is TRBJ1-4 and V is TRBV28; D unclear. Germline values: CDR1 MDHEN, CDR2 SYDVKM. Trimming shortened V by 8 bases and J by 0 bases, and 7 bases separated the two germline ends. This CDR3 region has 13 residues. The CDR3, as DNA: TGTGCCAGCCGCACCGCAACTAATGAAAAACTGTTTTTT. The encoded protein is CASRTATNEKLFF.

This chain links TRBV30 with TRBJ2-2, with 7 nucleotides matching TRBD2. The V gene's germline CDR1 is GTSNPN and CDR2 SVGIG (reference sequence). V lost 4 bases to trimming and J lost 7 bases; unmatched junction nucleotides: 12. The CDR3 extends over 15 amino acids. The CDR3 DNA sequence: TGTGCCTGGAACCCTGGCGGGAGCATCAGCGGGGAGCTGTTTTTT. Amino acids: CAWNPGGSISGELFF.

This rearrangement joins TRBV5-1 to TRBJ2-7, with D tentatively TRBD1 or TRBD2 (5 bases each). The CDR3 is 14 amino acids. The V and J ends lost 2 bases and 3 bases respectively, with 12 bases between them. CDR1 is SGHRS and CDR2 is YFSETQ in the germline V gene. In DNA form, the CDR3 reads TGCGCCAGCAGCTTCGCTACTGGGGGCTACGAGCAGTACTTC. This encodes CASSFATGGYEQYF. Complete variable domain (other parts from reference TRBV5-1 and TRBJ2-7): KAGVTQTPRYLIKTRGQQVTLSCSPISGHRSVSWYQQTPGQGLQFLFEYFSETQRNKGNFPGRFSGRQFSNSRSEMNVSTLELGDSALYLCASSFATGGYEQYFGPGTRLTVT.

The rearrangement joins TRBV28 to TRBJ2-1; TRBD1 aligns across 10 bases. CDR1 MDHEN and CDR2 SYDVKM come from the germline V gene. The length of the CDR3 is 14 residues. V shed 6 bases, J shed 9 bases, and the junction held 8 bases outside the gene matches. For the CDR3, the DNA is TGTGCCAGCAGCATCCGCGGGACAGGGGTTGAGCAGTTCTTC. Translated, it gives CASSIRGTGVEQFF.

CDR3 bases: TGTGCCAGCAGCTTAGCGAGCGGGTTCTACGAGCAGTACTTC. Protein product: CASSLASGFYEQYF. The chain joins TRBV7-2 to TRBJ2-7; tentatively, D is TRBD2 (6 bases). Germline CDR1 SGHTA, CDR2 FQGNSA. Trimming stripped 0 bases from V and 3 bases from J, with 9 bases between. This CDR3 spans 14 amino acids. Full variable domain (outside the CDR3, taken from reference TRBV7-2 and TRBJ2-7): GAGVSQSPSNKVTEKGKDVELRCDPISGHTALYWYRQSLGQGLEFLIYFQGNSAPDKSGLPSDRFSAERTGGSVSTLTIQRTQQEDSAVYLCASSLASGFYEQYFGPGTRLTVT.

CDR3 amino acids: CASSRLGTTNTEAFF. The DNA for the CDR3 is TGTGCCAGCTCTCGTTTGGGGACAACCAACACTGAAGCTTTCTTT. The chain employs TRBV18 and TRBJ1-1; tentative D call: TRBD1 (6 bases). V lost 6 bases to trimming and J lost 2 bases, with 16 bases between them. The CDR3 is made up of 15 amino acids. The V gene's germline CDR1 is KGHSH and CDR2 LQKENI.

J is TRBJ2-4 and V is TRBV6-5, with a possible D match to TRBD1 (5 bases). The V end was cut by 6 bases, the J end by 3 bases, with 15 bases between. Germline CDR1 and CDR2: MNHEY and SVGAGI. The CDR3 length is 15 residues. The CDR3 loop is CASSRMDTGKNIQYF. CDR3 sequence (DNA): TGTGCCAGCAGCCGAATGGACACAGGCAAAAACATTCAGTACTTC.

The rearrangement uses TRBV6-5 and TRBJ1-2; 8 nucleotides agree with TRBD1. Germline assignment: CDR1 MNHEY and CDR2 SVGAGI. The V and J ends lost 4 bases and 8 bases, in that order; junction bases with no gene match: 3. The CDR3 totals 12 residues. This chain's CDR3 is CASSSTGEGYTF. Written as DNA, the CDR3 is TGTGCCAGCAGTTCGACAGGGGAGGGCTACACCTTC.

CDR3 protein: CASTGRAGTGELFF. Here the CDR3 DNA reads TGTGCCAGCACTGGCAGGGCGGGTACCGGGGAGCTGTTTTTT. The chain combines TRBV2 with TRBJ2-2, with D perhaps given as TRBD1 or TRBD2 (5 bases each). The CDR3 is 14 amino acids. The germline gives CDR1 SNHLY, CDR2 FYNNEI. Trimming took off 7 bases at V and 5 bases at J, with 14 bases between the two ends.

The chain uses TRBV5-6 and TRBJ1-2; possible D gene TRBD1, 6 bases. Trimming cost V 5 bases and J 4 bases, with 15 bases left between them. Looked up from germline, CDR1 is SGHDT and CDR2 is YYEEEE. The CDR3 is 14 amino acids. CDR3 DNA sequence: TGTGCCAGCAGACATCGGGCAGGGGTCTATGGCTACACCTTC. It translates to CASRHRAGVYGYTF.

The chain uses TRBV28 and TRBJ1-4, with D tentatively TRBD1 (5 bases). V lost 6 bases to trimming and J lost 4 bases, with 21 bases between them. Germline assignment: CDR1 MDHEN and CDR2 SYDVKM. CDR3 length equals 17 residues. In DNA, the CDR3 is TGTGCCAGCAGACCTACCTCGCGGGGGGTCCTTAATGAAAAACTGTTTTTT. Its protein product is CASRPTSRGVLNEKLFF.

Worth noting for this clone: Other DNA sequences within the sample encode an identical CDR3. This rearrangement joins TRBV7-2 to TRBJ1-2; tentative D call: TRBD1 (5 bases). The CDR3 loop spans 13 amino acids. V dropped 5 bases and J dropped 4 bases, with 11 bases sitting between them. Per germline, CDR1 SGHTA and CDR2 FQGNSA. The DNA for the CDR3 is TGTGCCAGCAGCCTGAGGGACTCCTATGGCTACACCTTC. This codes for CASSLRDSYGYTF.

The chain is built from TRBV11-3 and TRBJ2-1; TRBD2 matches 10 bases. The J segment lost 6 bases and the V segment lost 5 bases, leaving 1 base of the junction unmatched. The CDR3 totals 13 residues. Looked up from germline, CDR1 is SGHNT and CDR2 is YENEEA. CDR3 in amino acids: CASSQREGNEQFF. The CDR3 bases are TGTGCCAGCAGCCAGCGGGAGGGCAATGAGCAGTTCTTC.

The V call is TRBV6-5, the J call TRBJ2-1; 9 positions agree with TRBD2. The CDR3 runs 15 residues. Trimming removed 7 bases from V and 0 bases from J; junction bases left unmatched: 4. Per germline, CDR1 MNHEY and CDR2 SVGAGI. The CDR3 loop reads CASTFSGSSYNEQFF. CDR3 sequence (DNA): TGTGCCAGCACCTTTAGCGGGAGCTCCTACAATGAGCAGTTCTTC.

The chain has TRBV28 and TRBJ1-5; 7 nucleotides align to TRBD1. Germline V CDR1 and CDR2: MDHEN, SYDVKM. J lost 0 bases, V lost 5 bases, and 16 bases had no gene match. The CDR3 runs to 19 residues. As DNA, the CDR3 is TGTGCCAGCAGTCCTCGAAAGGGGGCCCTCCGGTATAGCAATCAGCCCCAGCATTTT. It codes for CASSPRKGALRYSNQPQHF.